This T cell receptor beta chain was sequenced in a study of beta chain features in type 1 diabetes. Across the whole study: Patients and healthy donors were similar in age, gender and cell yields.

Germline values: CDR1 SGHAT, CDR2 FQNNGV. V was shortened by 3 bases and J by 6 bases, with 11 bases between the two germline ends. This CDR3 contains 14 residues. Study conclusions and caveats: TCRB CDR3s were moderately but significantly shorter in Type 1 diabetes patients in all four CD4+ subsets.

Expressed TCRB transcripts were sequenced because the isolated RNA had all been reverse transcribed beforehand. About 3.57 million reads, on average, came from each naive, central memory and regulatory T cell sample. Using immunoSEQ multiplex PCR, the repertoire was profiled, and TCRdb retains in-frame clones only, with some absent. The sample has 200,000 to 300,000 clones, approximately 11% seen once; the top ten hold over 0.015%. With respect to this clone: The antigen remains unidentified.

Sequencing was carried out using naive CD4+ T cells from blood. This clonotype originated in a man aged 25-40 years with type 1 diabetes. The chain has TRBV11-2 and TRBJ2-2; no firm D call. CDR3 residues: CASSFTTASGELFF. The CDR3 coding sequence is TGTGCCAGCAGCTTCACAACAGCCTCCGGGGAGCTGTTTTTT.